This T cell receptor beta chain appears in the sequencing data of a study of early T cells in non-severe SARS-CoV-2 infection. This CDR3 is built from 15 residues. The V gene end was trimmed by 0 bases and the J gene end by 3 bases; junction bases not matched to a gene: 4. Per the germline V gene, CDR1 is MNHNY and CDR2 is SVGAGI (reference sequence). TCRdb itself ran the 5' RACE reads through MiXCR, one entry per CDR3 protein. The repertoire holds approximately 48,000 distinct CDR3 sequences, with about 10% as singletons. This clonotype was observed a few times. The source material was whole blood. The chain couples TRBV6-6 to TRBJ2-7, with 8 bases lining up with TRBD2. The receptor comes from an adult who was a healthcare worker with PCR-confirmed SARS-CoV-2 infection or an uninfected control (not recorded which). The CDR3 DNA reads TGTGCCAGCAGTTACTCGACTAGCGCAAACTACGAGCAGTACTTC. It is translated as CASSYSTSANYEQYF.